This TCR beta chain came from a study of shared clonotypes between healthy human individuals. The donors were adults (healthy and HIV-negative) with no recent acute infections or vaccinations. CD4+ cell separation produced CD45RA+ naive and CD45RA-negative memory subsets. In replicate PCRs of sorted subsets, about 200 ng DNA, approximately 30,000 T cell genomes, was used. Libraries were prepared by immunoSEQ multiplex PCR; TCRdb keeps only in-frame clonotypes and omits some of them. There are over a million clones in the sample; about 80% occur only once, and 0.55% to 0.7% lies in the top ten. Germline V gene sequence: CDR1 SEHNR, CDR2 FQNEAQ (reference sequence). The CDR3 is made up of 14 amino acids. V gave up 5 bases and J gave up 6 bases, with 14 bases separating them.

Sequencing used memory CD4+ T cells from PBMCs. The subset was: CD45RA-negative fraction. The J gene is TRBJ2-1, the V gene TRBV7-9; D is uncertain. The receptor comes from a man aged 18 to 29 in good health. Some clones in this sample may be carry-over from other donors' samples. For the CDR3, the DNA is TGTGCCAGCAGCCCAACTGGGCCCGCCAATGAGCAGTTCTTC. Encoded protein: CASSPTGPANEQFF.